This T cell receptor beta chain was captured by sequencing in a study of beta chain features in type 1 diabetes. Study-level findings and limits: Insertions at VDJ junctions were less frequent in type 1 diabetes patients. These patients also deleted more nucleotides at the same junctions. In all four CD4+ subsets, TCRB CDR3 length was significantly, moderately reduced in type 1 diabetes.

Per germline, CDR1 MDHEN and CDR2 SYDVKM. V was clipped by 5 bases and J by 5 bases; unmatched bases: 11. This CDR3 has 15 residues. The authors sorted CD4+ naive, central memory, regulatory and stem cell-like memory cells via CD45RO/CCR7/CD25/CD127/CD95/CD27. Comments on this clone: Its target is not known.

Reverse transcription of all isolated RNA meant that expressed TCRB transcripts were sequenced. TCRdb's copy holds only in-frame clones and misses some; the assay was immunoSEQ multiplex PCR. The sample carries around 690,000 clones, around 12% recorded once. This sequence joins TRBV28 and TRBJ1-2; 7 bases fit TRBD1. Material: naive CD4+ T cells from blood. The source is a man aged 30 to 39 with type 1 diabetes. The CDR3, as DNA: TGTGCCAGCAGTCCCCCCGACAGGGCTAGTTATGGCTACACCTTC. Translated, it gives CASSPPDRASYGYTF.